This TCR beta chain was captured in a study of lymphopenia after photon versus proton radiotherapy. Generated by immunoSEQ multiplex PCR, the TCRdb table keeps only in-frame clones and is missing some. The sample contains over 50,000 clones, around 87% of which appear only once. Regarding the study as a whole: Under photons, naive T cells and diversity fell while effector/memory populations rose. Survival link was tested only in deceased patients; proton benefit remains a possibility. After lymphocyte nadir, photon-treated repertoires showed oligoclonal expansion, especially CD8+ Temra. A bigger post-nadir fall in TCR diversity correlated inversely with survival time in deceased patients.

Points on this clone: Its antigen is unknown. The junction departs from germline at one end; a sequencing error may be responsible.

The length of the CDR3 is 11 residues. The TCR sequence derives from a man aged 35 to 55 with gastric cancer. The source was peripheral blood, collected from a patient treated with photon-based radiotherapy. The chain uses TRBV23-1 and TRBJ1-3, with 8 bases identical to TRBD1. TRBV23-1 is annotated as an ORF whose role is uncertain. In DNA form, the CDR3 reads TGCGCCAGCAGTCCTCCCCCGGGACAGGTTTTT. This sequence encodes CASSPPPGQVF.